This is a list of T cell receptor beta chains from one sample in a study of blood T cells in healthy people across ages. A single record per CDR3 protein comes from TCRdb applying MiXCR to the 5' RACE reads. The sample has around 1.5 million distinct CDR3 sequences; about 40% are singletons. Sequenced input: blood. The receptors derive from a woman aged 18-29 years in good health. Each CDR3 is given with its conserved first and last residue. D genes are given only for firm matches. Size tells how often a clone was seen (once, few, many) or the class of an expanded clone, and some rows leave it out.

TRBJ2-1,-,-,TRBV7-9,TGTGCCAGCAGCTTAAGCGGTGGGGCTAGCAATGAGCAGTTCTTC,CASSLSGGASNEQFF
TRBJ2-7,-,TRBD1,TRBV6-5,TGTGCCAGCAGTTACGGACAGGGGAGTGACGAGCAGTACTTC,CASSYGQGSDEQYF
TRBJ2-1,-,TRBD1,TRBV6-1,TGTGCCAGCCTCCGGGACAGCCGGGTGAATGAGCAGTTCTTC,CASLRDSRVNEQFF
TRBJ2-5,few,-,TRBV12-3/TRBV12-4,TGTGCCAGCAGTGTCCGACTGGAAGAGACCCAGTACTTC,CASSVRLEETQYF
TRBJ1-2,few,-,TRBV2,TGTGCCAGCAGTTTCTCGAGGGGGGAAGGCTACACCTTC,CASSFSRGEGYTF
TRBJ2-3,many,-,TRBV7-3,TGTGCCAGCAGCTGGGGACCAACAGATACGCAGTATTTT,CASSWGPTDTQYF
TRBJ2-5,-,TRBD1,TRBV11-1,TGTGCCAGCAGCTCACACGACAGGGTTGATGAGCAGTACTTC,CASSSHDRVDEQYF
TRBJ1-2,-,-,TRBV12-3/TRBV12-4,TGTGCCAGCAGAAACCCTAACCGAGGAGGCTATGGCTACACCTTC,CASRNPNRGGYGYTF
TRBJ2-7,-,TRBD2,TRBV7-9,TGTGCCAGCAGCTTATTGTATACTAGCGGGGGCTACGAGCAGTACTTC,CASSLLYTSGGYEQYF
TRBJ1-2,many,-,TRBV16,TGTGCCAGCAGCCAAGATCGGGCCGCCCATGGCTACACCTTC,CASSQDRAAHGYTF
TRBJ2-4,-,-,TRBV20-1,TGCAGTGCTAGAAGGGACACCGCCCTACTAGCCAAAAACATTCAGTACTTC,CSARRDTALLAKNIQYF
TRBJ2-7,many,-,TRBV7-9,TGTGCACTAATGGGGGATGTCTACGAGCAGTACTTC,CALMGDVYEQYF
TRBJ2-5,-,-,TRBV12-3/TRBV12-4,TGTGCCAGCAGTTTCATCGGAGGGGAGTATGAGACCCAGTACTTC,CASSFIGGEYETQYF
TRBJ2-5,-,-,TRBV10-1,TGCGCCAGCGGTCAAGGGGGACAAGAGAACCAGTACTTC,CASGQGGQENQYF
TRBJ1-2,few,-,TRBV7-9,TGTGCCAGCAGCCCACAGGAGACCGATGGCTACACCTTC,CASSPQETDGYTF
TRBJ2-5,-,TRBD2,TRBV28,TGTGCCAGCAGTTCGGGGGGGGTGAGCCAAGAGACCCAGTACTTC,CASSSGGVSQETQYF
TRBJ2-3,many,-,TRBV18,TGTGCCAGCTCACCGGGGGGATCTAGCACAGATACGCAGTATTTT,CASSPGGSSTDTQYF
TRBJ2-2,few,-,TRBV12-3/TRBV12-4,TGTGCCAGCAGCCTCGACAGACCCCCCACCACCGGGGAGCTGTTTTTT,CASSLDRPPTTGELFF
TRBJ2-5,-,TRBD1,TRBV4-2,TGTGCCAGCAGCCAAGGTCGGATTGGAGCAGGGGGCCAGGAGACCCAGTACTTC,CASSQGRIGAGGQETQYF
TRBJ2-1,-,-,TRBV6-2/TRBV6-3,TGTGCCAGCAGTCCCCCGCACCGGGATCTCTCCCCCAAGGGGCAGTTCTTC,CASSPPHRDLSPKGQFF
TRBJ2-5,-,TRBD1,TRBV12-3/TRBV12-4,TGTGCCAGCAGTTCGCCCGGGACAGCAGCCTCCCAAGAGACCCAGTACTTC,CASSSPGTAASQETQYF
TRBJ2-7,many,-,TRBV4-1,TGCGCCAGCAGCCAAGGTTCCAAGCAGTACTTC,CASSQGSKQYF
TRBJ2-1,few,TRBD2,TRBV20-1,TGCAGTGCTCCCGGACTAGCGGGAGGGCCAACAGAATCCTACAATGAGCAGTTCTTC,CSAPGLAGGPTESYNEQFF
TRBJ1-5,-,-,TRBV12-3/TRBV12-4,TGTGCCAGCACCCCATTTGTGGGTCAGCCCCAGCATTTT,CASTPFVGQPQHF
TRBJ2-1,-,TRBD2,TRBV7-9,TGTGCCAGCAGCCTGACTAGCGGGAGGACCCATGAGCAGTTCTTC,CASSLTSGRTHEQFF
TRBJ2-5,-,-,TRBV5-1,TGCGCCAGCAGCTTGGGCGCCGGGGCGTACAATGAGCAGTACTTC,CASSLGAGAYNEQYF
TRBJ1-5,few,-,TRBV15,TGTGCCACCAGCAAAGGGCATCAAGGGCAGCCCCAGCATTTT,CATSKGHQGQPQHF
TRBJ1-6,-,-,TRBV9,TGTGCCAGCAGCGCCTCCGGGGGGGGTGGTGTAGGAGATAATTCACCCCTCCACTTT,CASSASGGGGVGDNSPLHF
TRBJ2-5,-,-,TRBV28,TGTGCCAGCAGTTCGTTCTCCTCCGGGGAGACCCAGTACTTC,CASSSFSSGETQYF
TRBJ2-1,-,-,TRBV12-3/TRBV12-4,TGTGCCAGCAGTTTAGGGGTGGCTGAAAACAATGAGCAGTTCTTC,CASSLGVAENNEQFF
TRBJ2-5,-,-,TRBV2,TGTGCCACCAGTCACAACAGGGTCCAAGAGACCCAGTACTTC,CATSHNRVQETQYF
TRBJ2-4,few,-,TRBV29-1,TGCAGCGGGCAAGGGACACCGAGAGCCAAAAACATTCAGTACTTC,CSGQGTPRAKNIQYF
TRBJ2-7,few,-,TRBV12-3/TRBV12-4,TGTGCCAGCAGGGGCGGGACCTGGGGGAGAGAGCAGTACTTC,CASRGGTWGREQYF
TRBJ1-2,-,TRBD1,TRBV5-1,TGCGCCAGCAGCACCCAGGGGGCGTTAGGTGATGGCTACACCTTC,CASSTQGALGDGYTF
TRBJ2-7,-,TRBD2,TRBV10-3,TGTGCCATCAGTCCCGGGACTAGCGGGGGGCCCTCCGGCGAGCAGTACTTC,CAISPGTSGGPSGEQYF
TRBJ2-7,once,-,TRBV5-1,TGCGCCAGCAGCTTTAGGACTGGGGTTGACGAGCAGTACTTC,CASSFRTGVDEQYF
TRBJ1-4,few,-,TRBV10-3,TGTGCCATCAGTGAGTCGAACGCGGGTGAAAAACTGTTTTTT,CAISESNAGEKLFF
TRBJ1-1,-,-,TRBV7-6,TGTGCCAGCAGCGCCAAAAACAGGAGCCCGATGAACACTGAAGCTTTCTTT,CASSAKNRSPMNTEAFF
TRBJ2-3,many,-,TRBV29-1,TGCAGCGCACATGTAGGCACAGATACGCAGTATTTT,CSAHVGTDTQYF
TRBJ2-1,few,TRBD2,TRBV4-2,TGTGCCAGCAGCCAAGATTTTACTAGCGGGGGGCGTGAGCAGTTCTTC,CASSQDFTSGGREQFF
TRBJ1-5,-,-,TRBV7-9,TGTGCCACTACTAGAGGTGATCAGCCCCAGCATTTT,CATTRGDQPQHF
TRBJ2-7,-,-,TRBV20-1,TGCAGTGCTAGAGGGGACATACCCTCCTACGAGCAGTACTTC,CSARGDIPSYEQYF
TRBJ2-3,few,-,TRBV4-1,TGCGCCAGCAGCCAAGATCTAGGAGATACAGATACGCAGTATTTT,CASSQDLGDTDTQYF
TRBJ2-3,-,-,TRBV24-1,TGTGCCACCAGTGACTCCGGGACCCAAAGCACAGATACGCAGTATTTT,CATSDSGTQSTDTQYF
TRBJ1-1,-,-,TRBV3-1,TGTGCCAGCAGCCCGACAAAGACGAACACTGAAGCTTTCTTT,CASSPTKTNTEAFF
TRBJ2-5,few,-,TRBV30,TGTGCCTGGAGTGAGCTGGAGACCCAGTACTTC,CAWSELETQYF
TRBJ2-7,few,TRBD1,TRBV5-1,TGCGCCAGCAGCACCACTACAGGGGCCATTTACGAGCAGTACTTC,CASSTTTGAIYEQYF
TRBJ1-6,-,TRBD1,TRBV10-3,TGTGCCATCACCACAGGGGGCGCGGAAAATTCACCCCTCCACTTT,CAITTGGAENSPLHF
TRBJ2-7,few,TRBD1,TRBV6-5,TGTGCCAGCAGCGCCGCGACAGGGGGATACGAGCAGTACTTC,CASSAATGGYEQYF
TRBJ1-1,-,-,TRBV27,TGTGCCAGCAGTTCGACAGGCGGTAGGAGTGAAGCTTTCTTT,CASSSTGGRSEAFF
TRBJ1-2,-,-,TRBV18,TGTGCCAGCTCACCACCCTCGAAGGGAGGCGGCTACACCTTC,CASSPPSKGGGYTF